One sample yielded the 10 T cell receptor beta chains listed below, sequenced in a study of blood T cell repertoires in COVID-19. The method was immunoSEQ multiplex PCR; TCRdb's version includes in-frame clones alone and lacks a portion of them. The data hold 55,000 to 70,000 clones, with approximately 87% observed a single time. Sequencing was done on a sample of peripheral blood. Every receptor here comes from a man aged 55 to 70 with acute or convalescent COVID-19.

The V and J genes are TRBV19 and TRBJ1-1; TRBD1 might be the D (6 bases). V was pared by 2 bases and J by 10 bases, with 17 bases between. Germline values: CDR1 LNHDA, CDR2 SQIVND (reference sequence). The CDR3 covers 14 residues. The DNA of the CDR3 is TGTGCCAGTAGTATACCAGGGGTCCACGCGGGAGCTTTCTTT. This gives the protein CASSIPGVHAGAFF.

The chain couples TRBV11-2 to TRBJ2-1; 7 bases are a match to TRBD2. The junction had 17 bases not matched to a gene; V was cut back by 2 bases and J by 7 bases. CDR3 length equals 18 residues. Germline CDR1 is SGHAT and CDR2 is FQNNGV. In DNA, the CDR3 is TGTGCCAGCAGCTTACGGACCACCCCGAGCGGGGTGGGGAATGAGCAGTTCTTC. Protein: CASSLRTTPSGVGNEQFF.

The J gene is TRBJ2-2, the V gene TRBV2; D is ambiguous. In germline, CDR1 is SNHLY, CDR2 FYNNEI. Trimming shortened V by 4 bases and J by 1 base, and 7 bases separated the two germline ends. The CDR3 consists of 14 residues. In DNA, the CDR3 is TGTGCCAGCAGTGGGGCTGTGAACACCGGGGAGCTGTTTTTT. Encoded protein: CASSGAVNTGELFF.

This chain links TRBV19 with TRBJ1-1, with no clear D. The V and J ends lost 6 bases and 3 bases respectively, with 20 bases between them. Germline CDR1 reads LNHDA; CDR2 reads SQIVND (reference sequence). CDR3 size: 16 residues. The chain's CDR3 is CASSRLEEVKDTEAFF. In DNA, the CDR3 is TGTGCCAGTAGCAGGCTGGAGGAGGTAAAGGACACTGAAGCTTTCTTT.

The chain recombines TRBV7-8 with TRBJ1-5; possible D gene TRBD1, 5 bases. This CDR3 has 13 residues. CDR1 and CDR2 from the germline V gene are SGHVS and FQNEAQ. Trimming removed 6 bases from V and 7 bases from J, with 13 bases in between. Written as DNA, the CDR3 is TGTGCCAGCAGAAAAGGAGACAGACAGCCCCAGCATTTT. As protein: CASRKGDRQPQHF.

The V call is TRBV5-6, the J call TRBJ1-2; 8 bases are a match to TRBD1. J lost 7 bases, V lost 4 bases, and 12 bases had no gene match. This CDR3 comprises 15 residues. Germline CDR1 SGHDT, CDR2 YYEEEE. Here the CDR3 DNA reads TGTGCCAGCAGCGGGCGACAGGGGCTCTTATCTGGCTACACCTTC. Residues: CASSGRQGLLSGYTF.

The chain employs TRBV13 and TRBJ2-3; a possible D gene is TRBD2 (6 bases). Trimming removed 5 bases at V and 4 bases at J, with 7 bases between. Germline loops: CDR1 PRHDT, CDR2 FYEKMQ (reference sequence). The CDR3 consists of 12 residues. The DNA for the CDR3 is TGTGCCAGCAGCCCTAGCGCAGATACGCAGTATTTT. It is translated as CASSPSADTQYF. The variable domain in full, completed from reference TRBV13 and TRBJ2-3, reads AAGVIQSPRHLIKEKRETATLKCYPIPRHDTVYWYQQGPGQDPQFLISFYEKMQSDKGSIPDRFSAQQFSDYHSELNMSSLELGDSALYFCASSPSADTQYFGPGTRLTVL.

This sequence joins TRBV19 and TRBJ1-2; TRBD1 aligns across 10 bases. The junction had 7 bases not matched to a gene; V was cut back by 0 bases and J by 6 bases. The germline CDR1 and CDR2 sequences are LNHDA and SQIVND (reference sequence). This CDR3 is built from 16 residues. Here the CDR3 DNA reads TGTGCCAGTAGTATAGAGCCCTCCGGGACAGGGGATGGCTACACCTTC. Residues: CASSIEPSGTGDGYTF.

The chain carries TRBV2 and TRBJ1-1; perhaps TRBD1 as D (5 bases). The V and J ends lost 4 bases and 11 bases respectively, with 11 bases between them. The V gene's germline CDR1 is SNHLY and CDR2 FYNNEI. The CDR3 is 11 residues long. CDR3 in DNA: TGTGCCAGCAGTGTTAATCCAGGGGCTTTCTTT. Its translation: CASSVNPGAFF.

The chain joins TRBV4-3 to TRBJ1-1; the D gene is possibly TRBD1 (6 bases). The ends were cut back, 4 bases at V and 11 bases at J, with 17 bases in the middle. CDR3 length: 13 residues. Germline V gives CDR1 LGHNA, CDR2 YSLEER. The CDR3 DNA sequence: TGCGCCAGCAGCCCCACTCAGGGGACCGGCGCTTTCTTT. Amino acids: CASSPTQGTGAFF.